The TCR beta chain under discussion was sequenced for a study of blood T cells in healthy people across ages. General observations from the study: Changes seen in expanded clonotypes were possibly confounded by donor CMV status left unknown.

This CDR3 spans 13 amino acids. Germline-derived CDR1 and CDR2 are LGHNA and YNFKEQ. V lost 4 bases and J lost 5, with 11 bases in between. Points on this clonotype: The antigen is undetermined.

Primed by a sample-barcoded 5' primer and a J-beta primer mix, a second PCR proceeded for roughly 7 to 11 cycles. One entry per CDR3 protein, called by TCRdb with MiXCR from the 5' RACE reads. The sample holds around 990,000 distinct CDR3 sequences; less than 45% are singletons and the top ten take 13%. Researchers report isolating at least 7 million PBMCs per sample. Total RNA amounts of at least 5 micrograms were extracted per sample. The receptor's source is a man between 18 and 29 years old in good health. Material for sequencing was blood. The V gene is TRBV4-2, the J gene TRBJ2-5; D assignment may be TRBD1 or TRBD2 (5 bases each). CDR3 coding DNA: TGTGCCAGCAGCCGCAAAGGGGAGGAGACCCAGTACTTC. Residues: CASSRKGEETQYF.